The T cell receptor beta chain described here comes from a study of T cell responses to AZD1222 COVID-19 vaccine. V was clipped by 4 bases and J by 6 bases, with 12 bases between them. CDR3 length: 13 residues. Repertoires were generated with immunoSEQ multiplex PCR, while TCRdb's copy carries only in-frame clones and drops some. The table has under 150,000 clones, 90% to 95% seen once. This sequence originates from an adult in good health. This chain links TRBV23-1 with TRBJ1-1; a possible D gene is TRBD1 (5 bases). Being an ORF, TRBV23-1 has a function that is uncertain. Sequencing was performed on peripheral blood, taken on day 0 of AZD1222 vaccination. DNA for the CDR3: TGCGCCAGCAGTCGGGCATGGGGACCTGAAGCTTTCTTT. Translation: CASSRAWGPEAFF.